This T cell receptor beta chain was recovered during a study of OX40 agonist ivuxolimab in advanced cancers. Study-level background: Aged roughly 23 to 79 with a mean of 60 years, they were about 80% male.

Patients were excluded for autoimmune disease history or systemic immunosuppression. The study, taken as a whole, reports: On average, CD8+ T cells showed a greater number of expanded clones than CD4+. Partial responders dosed at 0.1-3.0 mg/kg displayed clonal expansion ranking among the lowest.

In the case of this clone: As yet, its antigen is unknown. Other nucleotide sequences from this sample produce the same CDR3.

CDR1 SGHNT and CDR2 YYREEE come from the germline V gene (reference sequence). CDR3 size: 15 residues. The trim removed 1 base at V and 4 bases at J, leaving 6 bases unmatched. Repertoires were generated with immunoSEQ multiplex PCR, while TCRdb's copy carries only in-frame clones and drops some. The sample holds tens of thousands of clones, 70% to 90% seen once. The clonotype originates from an adult with an advanced solid tumor such as melanoma, head and neck, liver or kidney cancer. The chain couples TRBV5-4 to TRBJ2-5; 8 bases agree with TRBD2. Sequencing was performed on CD4+ or CD8+ T cells sorted from blood, taken in a trial of the OX40 agonist ivuxolimab. CDR3 amino acids: CASSLSGGPGETQYF. CDR3 in DNA: TGTGCCAGCAGCTTGTCGGGAGGGCCCGGAGAGACCCAGTACTTC.